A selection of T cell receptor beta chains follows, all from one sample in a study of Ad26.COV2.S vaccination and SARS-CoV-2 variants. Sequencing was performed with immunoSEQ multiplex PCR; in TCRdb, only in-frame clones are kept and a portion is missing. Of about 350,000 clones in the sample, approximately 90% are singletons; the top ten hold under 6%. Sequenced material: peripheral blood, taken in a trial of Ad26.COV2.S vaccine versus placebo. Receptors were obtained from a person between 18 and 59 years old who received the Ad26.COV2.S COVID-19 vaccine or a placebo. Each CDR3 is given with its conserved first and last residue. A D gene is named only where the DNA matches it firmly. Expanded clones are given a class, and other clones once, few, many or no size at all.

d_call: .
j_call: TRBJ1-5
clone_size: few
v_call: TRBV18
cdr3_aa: CASSPFDSRFSNQPQHF
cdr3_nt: TGTGCCAGCTCACCATTTGATAGCCGGTTTAGCAATCAGCCCCAGCATTTT

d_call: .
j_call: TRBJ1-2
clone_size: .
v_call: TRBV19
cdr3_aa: CASSIVANYGYTF
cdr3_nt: TGTGCCAGTAGTATAGTGGCTAACTATGGCTACACCTTC

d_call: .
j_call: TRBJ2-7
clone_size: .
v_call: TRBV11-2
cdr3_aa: CASSVLGEQYF
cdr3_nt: TGTGCCAGCAGCGTACTTGGCGAGCAGTACTTC

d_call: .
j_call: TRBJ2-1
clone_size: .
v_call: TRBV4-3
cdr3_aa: CASSQDRWENEQFF
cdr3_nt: TGCGCCAGCAGCCAAGATCGTTGGGAGAATGAGCAGTTCTTC

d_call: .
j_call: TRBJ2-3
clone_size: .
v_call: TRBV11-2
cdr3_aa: CASGQFTDTQYF
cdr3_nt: TGTGCCAGCGGACAATTCACAGATACGCAGTATTTT

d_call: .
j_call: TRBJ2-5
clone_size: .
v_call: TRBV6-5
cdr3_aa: CASSSYRAETQYF
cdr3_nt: TGTGCCAGCAGTTCCTACAGGGCGGAGACCCAGTACTTC

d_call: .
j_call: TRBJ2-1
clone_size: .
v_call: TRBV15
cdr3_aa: CATSRARVTYNEQFF
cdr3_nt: TGTGCCACCAGCAGAGCCAGGGTAACCTACAATGAGCAGTTCTTC

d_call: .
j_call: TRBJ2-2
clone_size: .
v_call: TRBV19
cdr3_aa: CASGTYSGEDTGELFF
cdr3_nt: TGTGCCAGTGGGACGTACTCCGGGGAGGACACCGGGGAGCTGTTTTTT

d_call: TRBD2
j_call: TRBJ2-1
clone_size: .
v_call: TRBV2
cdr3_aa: CASSSPGLAGGQSSYNEQFF
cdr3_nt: TGTGCCAGCAGTAGTCCGGGACTAGCGGGAGGGCAGAGCTCCTACAATGAGCAGTTCTTC

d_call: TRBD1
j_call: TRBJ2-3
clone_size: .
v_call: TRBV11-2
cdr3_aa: CASSSDRITDTQYF
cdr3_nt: TGTGCCAGCAGCTCGGACAGGATCACAGATACGCAGTATTTT

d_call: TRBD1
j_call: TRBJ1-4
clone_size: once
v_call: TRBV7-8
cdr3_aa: CASSMDREEKLFF
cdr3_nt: TGTGCCAGCAGCATGGACAGGGAAGAAAAACTGTTTTTT

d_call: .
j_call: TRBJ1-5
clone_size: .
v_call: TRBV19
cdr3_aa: CASSIGTYSNQPQHF
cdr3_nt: TGTGCCAGTAGTATAGGGACCTATAGCAATCAGCCCCAGCATTTT

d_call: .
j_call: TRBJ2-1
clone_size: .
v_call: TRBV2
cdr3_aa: CASFSGPYNEQFF
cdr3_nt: TGTGCCAGCTTTTCCGGGCCCTACAATGAGCAGTTCTTC

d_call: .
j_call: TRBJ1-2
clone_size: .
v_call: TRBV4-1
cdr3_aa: CASSQQGIGTFNYGYTF
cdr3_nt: TGCGCCAGCAGCCAACAGGGGATAGGGACCTTCAACTATGGCTACACCTTC

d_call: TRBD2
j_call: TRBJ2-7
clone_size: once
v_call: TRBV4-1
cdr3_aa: CASSQGLAGGTRYEQYF
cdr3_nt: TGCGCCAGCAGCCAGGGACTAGCGGGGGGAACTAGGTACGAGCAGTACTTC

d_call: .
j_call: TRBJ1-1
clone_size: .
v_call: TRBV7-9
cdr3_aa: CASSLALGGNTEAFF
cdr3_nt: TGTGCCAGCAGCTTAGCGCTTGGGGGGAACACTGAAGCTTTCTTT

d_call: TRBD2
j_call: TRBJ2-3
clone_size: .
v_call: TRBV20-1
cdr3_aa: CSASSFIGASGSFGTDTQYF
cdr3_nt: TGCAGTGCTAGTTCTTTCATTGGCGCTAGCGGGAGTTTTGGCACAGATACGCAGTATTTT

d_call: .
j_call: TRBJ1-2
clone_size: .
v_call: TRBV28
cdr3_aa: CASTTGFNYGYTF
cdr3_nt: TGTGCCAGCACGACCGGATTTAACTATGGCTACACCTTC

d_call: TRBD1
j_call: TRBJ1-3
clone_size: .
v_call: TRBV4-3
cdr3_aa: CASSHGTGSGNTIYF
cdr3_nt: TGCGCCAGCAGCCACGGGACAGGGTCGGGAAACACCATATATTTT

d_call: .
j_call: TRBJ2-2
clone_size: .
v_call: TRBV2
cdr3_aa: CANQVSAGTNTGELFF
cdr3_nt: TGTGCCAACCAAGTAAGTGCGGGGACGAACACCGGGGAGCTGTTTTTT

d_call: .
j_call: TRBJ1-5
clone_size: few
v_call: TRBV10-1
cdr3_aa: CASSEGRDRASVLFNQPQHF
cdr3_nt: TGCGCCAGCAGTGAGGGACGGGATCGGGCCTCAGTACTTTTCAATCAGCCCCAGCATTTT

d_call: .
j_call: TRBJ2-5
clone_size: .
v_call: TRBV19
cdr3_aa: CASSMGADQETQYF
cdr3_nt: TGTGCCAGTAGTATGGGAGCGGATCAAGAGACCCAGTACTTC

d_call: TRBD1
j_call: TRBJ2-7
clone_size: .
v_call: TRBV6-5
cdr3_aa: CASSYSRRQGSYEQYF
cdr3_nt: TGTGCCAGCAGTTACTCGAGGCGACAGGGTAGCTACGAGCAGTACTTC

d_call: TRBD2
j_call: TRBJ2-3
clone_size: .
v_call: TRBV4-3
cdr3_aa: CASSQERLAGAFTDTQYF
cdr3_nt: TGCGCCAGCAGCCAAGAAAGACTAGCGGGGGCCTTCACAGATACGCAGTATTTT

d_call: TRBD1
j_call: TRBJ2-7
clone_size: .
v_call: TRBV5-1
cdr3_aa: CASSPDVDRGTTYEQYF
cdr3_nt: TGCGCCAGCAGCCCCGACGTGGACAGGGGGACCACCTACGAGCAGTACTTC